The entry below describes one TCR beta chain. This specimen comes from a study of technical replicates of blood from a handful of donors. Generated by immunoSEQ multiplex PCR, the TCRdb table keeps only in-frame clones and is missing some. The sample consists of tens of thousands of clones, around nine tenths of them appearing once. This receptor was identified in a human donor in good health. Some clones in this sample may be carry-over from other donors' samples. Sequencing used PBMCs.

This CDR3 reads CASSPAQTGTVPGYGYTF. CDR3 nucleotide sequence: TGCGCCAGCAGCCCAGCCCAGACAGGGACAGTCCCCGGGTATGGCTACACCTTC. This chain uses TRBV4-3 with TRBJ1-2; TRBD1 agrees at 7 bases. Germline trimming cut 4 bases from V and 5 bases from J; bases unmatched to any gene: 19. The CDR3 contains 18 residues. Germline V CDR1 and CDR2: LGHNA, YSLEER.